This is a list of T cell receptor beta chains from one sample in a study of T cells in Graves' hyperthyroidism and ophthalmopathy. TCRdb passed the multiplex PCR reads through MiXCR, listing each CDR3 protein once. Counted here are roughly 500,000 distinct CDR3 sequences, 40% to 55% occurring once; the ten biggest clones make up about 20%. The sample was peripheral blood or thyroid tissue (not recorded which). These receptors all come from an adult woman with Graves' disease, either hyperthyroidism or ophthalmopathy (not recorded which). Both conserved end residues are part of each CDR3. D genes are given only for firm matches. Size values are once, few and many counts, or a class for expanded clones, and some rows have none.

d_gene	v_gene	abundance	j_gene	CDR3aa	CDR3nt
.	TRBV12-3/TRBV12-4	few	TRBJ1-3	CASSSERSRKGGNTIYF	TGTGCCAGCAGCTCCGAAAGGTCCCGGAAAGGTGGAAACACCATATATTTT
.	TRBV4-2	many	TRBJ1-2	CASSQGAGADYGYTF	TGTGCCAGCAGCCAAGGGGCAGGGGCTGACTATGGCTACACCTTC
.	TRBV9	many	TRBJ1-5	CASSVEPRGQPQHF	TGTGCCAGCAGCGTAGAACCCCGAGGTCAGCCCCAGCATTTT
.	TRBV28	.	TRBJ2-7	CASRRRNSYEQYF	TGTGCCAGCAGAAGACGGAACTCCTACGAGCAGTACTTC
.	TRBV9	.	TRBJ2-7	CASSSPEGLWEQYF	TGTGCCAGCAGCTCTCCTGAAGGGTTATGGGAGCAGTACTTC
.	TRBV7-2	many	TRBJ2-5	CASSLAWSGETQYF	TGTGCCAGCAGCTTAGCGTGGTCAGGAGAGACCCAGTACTTC
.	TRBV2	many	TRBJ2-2	CASSENWRGPGTGELFF	TGTGCCAGCAGTGAAAATTGGAGGGGGCCAGGAACCGGGGAGCTGTTTTTT
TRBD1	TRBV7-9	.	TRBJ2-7	CASSPGTGGAEQYF	TGTGCCAGCAGCCCAGGGACAGGGGGAGCCGAGCAGTACTTC
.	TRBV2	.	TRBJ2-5	CASSEGTQYF	TGTGCCAGCAGTGAGGGGACCCAGTACTTC
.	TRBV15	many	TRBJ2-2	CATSNLRGTGELFF	TGTGCCACCAGCAACCTCCGAGGCACCGGGGAGCTGTTTTTT
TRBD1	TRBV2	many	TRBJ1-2	CASSPRIRTGSYGYTF	TGTGCCAGCAGTCCCCGGATTAGGACAGGGAGCTATGGCTACACCTTC
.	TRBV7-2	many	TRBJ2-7	CASSWWGYEQYF	TGTGCCAGCAGCTGGTGGGGCTACGAGCAGTACTTC
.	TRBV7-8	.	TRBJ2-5	CASSLIPETQYF	TGTGCCAGCAGCTTAATCCCAGAGACCCAGTACTTC
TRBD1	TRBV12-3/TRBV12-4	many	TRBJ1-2	CASTNQQGSVGIDGYTF	TGTGCCAGCACCAACCAACAGGGGTCCGTAGGAATTGATGGCTACACCTTC
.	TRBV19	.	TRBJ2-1	CASSLGLSSYNEQFF	TGTGCCAGTAGTCTGGGACTGAGCTCCTACAATGAGCAGTTCTTC
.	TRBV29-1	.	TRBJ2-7	CSVKWGAGIFDEQYF	TGCAGCGTCAAATGGGGAGCAGGGATCTTCGACGAGCAGTACTTC
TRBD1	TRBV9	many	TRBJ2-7	CASSRDSLGEQYF	TGTGCCAGCAGCCGGGACAGTTTAGGCGAGCAGTACTTC
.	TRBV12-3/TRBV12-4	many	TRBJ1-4	CASSLARVTNEKLFF	TGTGCCAGCAGCTTAGCCAGAGTGACTAATGAAAAACTGTTTTTT
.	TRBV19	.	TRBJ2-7	CASSESGKTYEQYF	TGTGCCAGTAGTGAATCCGGGAAGACCTACGAGCAGTACTTC
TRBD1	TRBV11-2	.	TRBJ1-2	CASRDLTTGAKLFLGYTF	TGTGCCAGCAGGGACTTAACGACAGGGGCTAAGCTTTTTCTCGGCTACACCTTC
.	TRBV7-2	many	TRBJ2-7	CASSSTKLASRYEQYF	TGTGCCAGCAGCTCCACCAAACTAGCATCTCGCTACGAGCAGTACTTC